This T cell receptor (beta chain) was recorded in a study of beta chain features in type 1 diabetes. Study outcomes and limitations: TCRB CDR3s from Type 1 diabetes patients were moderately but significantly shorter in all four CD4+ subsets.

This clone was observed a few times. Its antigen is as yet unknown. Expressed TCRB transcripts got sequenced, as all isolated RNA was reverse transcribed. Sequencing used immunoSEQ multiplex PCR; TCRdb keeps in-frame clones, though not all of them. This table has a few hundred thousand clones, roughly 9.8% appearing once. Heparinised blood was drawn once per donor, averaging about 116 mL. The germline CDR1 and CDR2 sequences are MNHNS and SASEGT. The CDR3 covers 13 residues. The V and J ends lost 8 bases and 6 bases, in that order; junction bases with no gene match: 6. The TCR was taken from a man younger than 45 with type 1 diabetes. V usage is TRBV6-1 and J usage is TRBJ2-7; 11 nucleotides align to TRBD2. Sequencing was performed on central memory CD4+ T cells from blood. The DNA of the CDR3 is TGTGCCAGCGAGACTAGCGGGACCGGCGAGCAGTACTTC. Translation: CASETSGTGEQYF.